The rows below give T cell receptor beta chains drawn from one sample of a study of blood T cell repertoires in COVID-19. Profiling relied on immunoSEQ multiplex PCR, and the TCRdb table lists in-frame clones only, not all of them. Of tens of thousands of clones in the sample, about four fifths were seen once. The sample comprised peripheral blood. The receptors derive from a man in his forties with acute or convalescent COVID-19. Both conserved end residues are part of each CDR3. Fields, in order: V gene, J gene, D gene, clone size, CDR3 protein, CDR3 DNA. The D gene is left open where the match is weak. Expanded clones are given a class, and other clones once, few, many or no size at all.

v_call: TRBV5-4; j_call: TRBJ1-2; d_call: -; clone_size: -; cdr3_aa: CASSLGQGGYTF; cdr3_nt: TGTGCCAGCAGCTTGGGGCAGGGTGGCTACACCTTC
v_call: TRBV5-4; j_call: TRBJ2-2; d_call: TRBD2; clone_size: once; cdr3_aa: CASSFDRGGRTGELFF; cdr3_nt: TGTGCCAGCAGCTTTGACCGGGGGGGCCGCACCGGGGAGCTGTTTTTT
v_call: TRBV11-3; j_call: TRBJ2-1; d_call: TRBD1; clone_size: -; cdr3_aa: CASSPRTGYTEQFF; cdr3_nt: TGTGCCAGCAGCCCGAGGACAGGGTATACTGAGCAGTTCTTC
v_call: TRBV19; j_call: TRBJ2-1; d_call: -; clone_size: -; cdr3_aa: CASSARAGGAISSYNEQFF; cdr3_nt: TGTGCCAGTAGTGCCCGGGCTGGCGGGGCTATAAGCTCCTACAATGAGCAGTTCTTC
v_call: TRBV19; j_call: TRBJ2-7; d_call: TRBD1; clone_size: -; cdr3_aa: CASSLPGQLYEQYF; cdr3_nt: TGTGCCAGTAGTCTCCCGGGACAGTTGTACGAGCAGTACTTC
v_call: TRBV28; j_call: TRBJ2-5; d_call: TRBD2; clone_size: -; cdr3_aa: CASSSAGLAEETQYF; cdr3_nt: TGTGCCAGCAGTTCCGCGGGACTAGCGGAAGAGACCCAGTACTTC
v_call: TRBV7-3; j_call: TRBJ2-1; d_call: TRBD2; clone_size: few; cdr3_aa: CASSLTSPGGEGEQFF; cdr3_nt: TGTGCCAGCAGCTTAACTTCCCCGGGCGGGGAGGGTGAGCAGTTCTTC
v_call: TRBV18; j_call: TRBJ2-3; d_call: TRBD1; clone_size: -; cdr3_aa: CASSPTGGAADTQYF; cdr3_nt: TGTGCCAGCTCACCAACAGGGGGCGCCGCAGATACGCAGTATTTT
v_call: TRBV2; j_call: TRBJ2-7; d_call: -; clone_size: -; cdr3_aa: CASSRTATYEQYF; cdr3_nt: TGTGCCAGCAGCCGGACTGCCACCTACGAGCAGTACTTC
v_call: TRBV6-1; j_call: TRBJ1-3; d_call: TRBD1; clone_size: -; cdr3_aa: CASSVPGQGISGNTIYF; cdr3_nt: TGTGCCAGCAGTGTTCCGGGACAGGGAATCTCTGGAAACACCATATATTTT
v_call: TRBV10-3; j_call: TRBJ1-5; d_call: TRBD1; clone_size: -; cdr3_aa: CATWRGQGEGPQHF; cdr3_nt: TGTGCCACCTGGAGAGGACAGGGTGAAGGGCCCCAGCATTTT
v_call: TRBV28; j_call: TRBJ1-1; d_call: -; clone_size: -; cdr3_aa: CASSLYGAGSDTEAFF; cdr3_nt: TGTGCCAGCAGTTTATATGGGGCGGGGTCGGACACTGAAGCTTTCTTT
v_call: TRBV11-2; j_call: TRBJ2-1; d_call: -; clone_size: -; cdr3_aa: CASSAAPSSYNEQFF; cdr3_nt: TGTGCCAGCAGCGCCGCCCCTAGCTCCTACAATGAGCAGTTCTTC
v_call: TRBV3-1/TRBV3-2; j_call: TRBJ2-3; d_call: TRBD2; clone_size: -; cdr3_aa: CASSPLAGHGDTQYF; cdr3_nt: TGTGCCAGCAGCCCCCTAGCGGGCCATGGAGATACGCAGTATTTT
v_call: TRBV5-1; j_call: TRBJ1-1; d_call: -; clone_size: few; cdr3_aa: CASSLGVSMSNTEAFF; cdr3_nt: TGCGCCAGCAGCTTAGGAGTCTCGATGAGCAACACTGAAGCTTTCTTT
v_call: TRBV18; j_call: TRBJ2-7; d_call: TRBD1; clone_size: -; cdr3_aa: CASSPKDRGAHEQYF; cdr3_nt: TGTGCCAGCTCACCAAAGGACAGGGGAGCTCACGAGCAGTACTTC
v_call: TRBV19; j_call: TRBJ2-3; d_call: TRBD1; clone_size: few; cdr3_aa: CASRTGIDTQYF; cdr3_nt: TGTGCCAGTAGGACAGGGATAGATACGCAGTATTTT
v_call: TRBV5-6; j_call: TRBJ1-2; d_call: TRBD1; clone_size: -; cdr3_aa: CASSFTGTGALYGYTF; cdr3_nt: TGTGCCAGCAGCTTTACCGGGACAGGGGCCCTCTATGGCTACACCTTC
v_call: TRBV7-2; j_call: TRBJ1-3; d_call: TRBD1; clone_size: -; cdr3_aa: CASSPPRTGAGNTIYF; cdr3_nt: TGTGCCAGCAGCCCCCCAAGGACAGGGGCAGGAAACACCATATATTTT
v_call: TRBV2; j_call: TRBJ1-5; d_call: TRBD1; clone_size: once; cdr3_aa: CASTNPGQELYSNQPQHF; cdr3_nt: TGTGCCAGCACCAACCCGGGACAGGAGCTTTATAGCAATCAGCCCCAGCATTTT
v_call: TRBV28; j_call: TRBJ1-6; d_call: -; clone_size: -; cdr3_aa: CASSISSYNSPLHF; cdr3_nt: TGTGCCAGCAGCATTAGCTCCTATAATTCACCCCTCCACTTT
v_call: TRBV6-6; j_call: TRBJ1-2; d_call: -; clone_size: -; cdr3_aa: CASSSPSGSNYGYTF; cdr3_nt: TGTGCCAGCAGTTCCCCCTCCGGGTCCAACTATGGCTACACCTTC
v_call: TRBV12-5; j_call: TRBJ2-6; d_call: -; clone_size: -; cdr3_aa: CASGRGTANVLTF; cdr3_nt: TGTGCTAGTGGCCGAGGGACAGCCAACGTCCTGACTTTC
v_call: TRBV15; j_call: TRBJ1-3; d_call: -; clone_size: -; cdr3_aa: CATASGRNTIYF; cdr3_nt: TGTGCCACCGCTTCAGGGAGAAACACCATATATTTT
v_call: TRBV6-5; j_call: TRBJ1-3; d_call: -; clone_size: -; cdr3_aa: CASTLRGNSGNTIYF; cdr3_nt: TGTGCCAGCACTCTGAGAGGGAACTCTGGAAACACCATATATTTT
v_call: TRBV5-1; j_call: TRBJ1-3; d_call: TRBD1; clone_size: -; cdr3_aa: CASSPDGTAGNTIYF; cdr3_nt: TGCGCCAGCAGTCCGGACGGGACAGCTGGAAACACCATATATTTT
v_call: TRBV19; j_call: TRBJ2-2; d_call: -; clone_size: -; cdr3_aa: CASSSRRRDRGGSNTGELFF; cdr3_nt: TGTGCCAGTAGTTCTCGAAGGCGGGACCGGGGAGGCTCGAACACCGGGGAGCTGTTTTTT
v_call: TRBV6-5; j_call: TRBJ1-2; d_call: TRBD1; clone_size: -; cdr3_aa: CASQTGGSNYGYTF; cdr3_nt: TGTGCCAGCCAGACAGGGGGGTCGAACTATGGCTACACCTTC
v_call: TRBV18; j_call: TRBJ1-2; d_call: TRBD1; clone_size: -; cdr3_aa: CASSPGQEYGYTF; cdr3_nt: TGTGCCAGCTCACCGGGACAGGAATATGGCTACACCTTC